This T cell receptor beta chain was documented in a study of tumor-infiltrating lymphocytes in primary liver carcinoma. On the study more broadly: Surgical resection was the treatment these patients received for primary liver carcinoma. Ranging in age from 30 to 69 years, the patients were men and women.

A constant-region primer primed TCR beta cDNA synthesis from around 500 ng of total RNA. Libraries for TCR beta were built through three nested multiplex PCR rounds, which together made up a slightly modified ARM-PCR procedure. TRBV1-TRBV30 forward primers paired with a C-beta reverse primer drove the first two PCR rounds, around 10 cycles each. TCRdb reanalysed the multiplex PCR reads using MiXCR and keeps one entry per CDR3 protein. The sample shows just over 300,000 distinct CDR3 sequences, around three fifths of them seen only once. General observations from the study: Blood trailed tumors significantly in top-250-clone fraction (p = 0.039).

Extraction also yielded germline DNA, while blood RNA was obtained from unsorted whole blood. Patients carried chronic HBV infection without prior treatment. Looked up from germline, CDR1 is LGHNA and CDR2 is YNFKEQ. The CDR3 has 15 residues. To note about this clonotype: Its antigen is currently unknown. A much larger clone differs by one base, so this may be a read error.

The chain joins TRBV4-2 to TRBJ2-6; D gene uncertain. The sequence was collected from a woman aged 30 to 39 with primary liver carcinoma and hepatitis B virus infection. Sample: peripheral blood. The CDR3 sequence is CACSQDRSGANVLTF. CDR3 nucleotide sequence: TGTGCCTGCAGCCAAGACCGCTCTGGGGCCAACGTCCTGACTTTC.